These 4 T cell receptor beta chains came from one sample sequenced in a study of T cell responses to AZD1222 COVID-19 vaccine. TCRdb's table, derived via immunoSEQ multiplex PCR, lists solely in-frame clones and lacks some. The data hold 90,000 to 120,000 clones, with approximately 90% observed a single time. Sequenced material: peripheral blood, taken on day 0 of AZD1222 vaccination. These TCRs come from an adult in good health.

This sequence joins TRBV6-6 and TRBJ1-6, with 11 bases lining up with TRBD1. Germline V gives CDR1 MNHNY, CDR2 SVGAGI (reference sequence). V lost 0 bases to trimming and J lost 9 bases; unmatched junction nucleotides: 1. The CDR3 sequence is 15 residues long. The CDR3 here is CASSYSGTGGSPLHF. As DNA, the CDR3 is TGTGCCAGCAGTTACTCCGGGACAGGGGGTTCACCCCTCCACTTT.

The chain couples TRBV9 to TRBJ1-1; D gene unclear. CDR1 and CDR2 from the germline V gene are SGDLS and YYNGEE. This CDR3 is 15 amino acids long. Trimming took off 0 bases at V and 0 bases at J, with 9 bases between the two ends. Written as DNA, the CDR3 is TGTGCCAGCAGCGTAGGACACCTAATGAACACTGAAGCTTTCTTT. It translates to CASSVGHLMNTEAFF.

The V call is TRBV27, the J call TRBJ2-7; 9 positions match TRBD1. The CDR3 sequence is 17 residues long. CDR1 is MNHEY and CDR2 is SMNVEV in the germline V gene (reference sequence). With 5 bases clipped from V and 2 bases from J, the junction kept 13 bases outside the gene matches. CDR3 in amino acids: CASSPADMDRGTYEQYF. DNA of the CDR3: TGTGCCAGCAGTCCGGCTGATATGGACAGGGGCACCTACGAGCAGTACTTC.

V is TRBV19 and J is TRBJ2-5; 7 nucleotides agree with TRBD2. Germline lookup yields CDR1 LNHDA and CDR2 SQIVND (reference sequence). The CDR3 covers 17 residues. Unmatched junction bases numbered 12, after V lost 0 bases and J lost 5 bases. CDR3: CASSIDLFPRGGETQYF. DNA for the CDR3: TGTGCCAGTAGTATAGATTTATTCCCCCGGGGAGGGGAGACCCAGTACTTC.